A selection of T cell receptor beta chains follows, all from one sample in a study of blood T cell repertoires in COVID-19. Assay used: immunoSEQ multiplex PCR; TCRdb lists only in-frame clones, some missing. The profile shows around 200,000 clones, more than 75% of them singletons. The sequenced sample was peripheral blood. Source of these receptors: a man aged 40-55 years with active or convalescent COVID-19. Both conserved end residues are part of each CDR3. The D gene is left open where the match is weak. Clone size is shown for a subset of rows, as once, few, many or a class of expanded clone.

TRBV27	TRBJ1-2	.	few	TGTGCCAGCCGTTACAGGGTTAACTATGGCTACACCTTC	CASRYRVNYGYTF
TRBV12-2	TRBJ1-2	.	.	TGTGCAAGTCGCTTAGGAACCGACAGCCTCTATGGCTACACCTTC	CASRLGTDSLYGYTF
TRBV7-9	TRBJ1-3	.	.	TGTGCCAGCAGCCCACAGGTTCCTACTGGAAACACCATATATTTT	CASSPQVPTGNTIYF
TRBV3-1/TRBV3-2	TRBJ2-3	.	.	TGTGCCAGCAGCCAAGATCTGGCAGGGGTATTGGTTAGCACAGATACGCAGTATTTT	CASSQDLAGVLVSTDTQYF
TRBV4-3	TRBJ1-4	.	.	TGCGCCAGCAGCCGACAGAAAGGTGAAAAACTGTTTTTT	CASSRQKGEKLFF
TRBV10-1	TRBJ2-7	.	.	TGCGCCAGCAGTCAATCGGTCAACTACGAGCAGTACTTC	CASSQSVNYEQYF
TRBV30	TRBJ2-3	.	.	TGTGCCTGGGGAAGCGAGGTCACAGATACGCAGTATTTT	CAWGSEVTDTQYF
TRBV7-9	TRBJ2-7	TRBD2	.	TGTGCCAGCAGCTTAGAACTAGCGTTCTCCTACGAGCAGTACTTC	CASSLELAFSYEQYF
TRBV18	TRBJ1-2	.	.	TGTGCCAGCTCACCAGTGGCAGACAGGCCCATTGATCCGAGCGGCTACACCTTC	CASSPVADRPIDPSGYTF
TRBV18	TRBJ1-5	.	.	TGTGCCAGCTCACCACCGGGGGGGAGTAGCAATCAGCCCCAGCATTTT	CASSPPGGSSNQPQHF
TRBV6-2/TRBV6-3	TRBJ1-6	TRBD1	.	TGTGCCAGCAGACCTCCGACAGGGGGCAATTCACCCCTCCACTTT	CASRPPTGGNSPLHF
TRBV7-6	TRBJ1-6	.	few	TGTGCCAGCAGCTTAACGAGTGAGGGAAATTCACCCCTCCACTTT	CASSLTSEGNSPLHF
TRBV30	TRBJ1-2	.	.	TGTGCCTGGAGTGTGGGGCCGTCCTATGGCTACACCTTC	CAWSVGPSYGYTF
TRBV7-9	TRBJ1-5	TRBD1	.	TGTGCCAGCGGGACAGGGGATCAGCCCCAGCATTTT	CASGTGDQPQHF
TRBV18	TRBJ1-2	.	few	TGTGCCAGCTCCTGGGCTCAGGTAAAGGACTACACCTTC	CASSWAQVKDYTF
TRBV11-2	TRBJ2-7	.	few	TGTGCCAGCAGCCCGATAAGGAGGGAGCGGTACCGTGCCTACGAGCAGTACTTC	CASSPIRRERYRAYEQYF
TRBV9	TRBJ1-1	.	.	TGTGCCAGCAGCCCCGCCCTAGGCACTGAAGCTTTCTTT	CASSPALGTEAFF
TRBV28	TRBJ1-1	.	.	TGTGCCAGCAGACCCCAGGGAGGCACTGAAGCTTTCTTT	CASRPQGGTEAFF
TRBV11-3	TRBJ2-2	TRBD2	.	TGTGCCAGCAGCCTCCGGGTAGCGGGGTGGACCGGGGAGCTGTTTTTT	CASSLRVAGWTGELFF
TRBV28	TRBJ1-4	.	.	TGTGCCAGCAGTTTAGTCCGCCCGGGGAGTGAAAAACTGTTTTTT	CASSLVRPGSEKLFF
TRBV6-1	TRBJ2-7	.	.	TGTGCCAGCAGTGAGAGTTTCCACCGGCTCGGGGGGCCCTCCTACGAGCAGTACTTC	CASSESFHRLGGPSYEQYF
TRBV18	TRBJ1-5	.	.	TGTGCCAGCTCCCCAGGAGGAAATCAGCCCCAGCATTTT	CASSPGGNQPQHF
TRBV15	TRBJ2-1	TRBD1	.	TGTGCCACCAGCAGAGGAGACAGGGGGCTCAACAATGAGCAGTTCTTC	CATSRGDRGLNNEQFF
TRBV11-3	TRBJ2-3	TRBD1	.	TGTGCCAGCAGCCCGGACAGGGGGGCTAGCACAGATACGCAGTATTTT	CASSPDRGASTDTQYF
TRBV18	TRBJ2-3	TRBD2	.	TGTGCCAGCTCTCCTCTCGTAGCGGGGGGGAGTAGCACAGATACGCAGTATTTT	CASSPLVAGGSSTDTQYF